This T cell receptor beta chain was captured by sequencing in a study of blood T cell repertoires in COVID-19. About the study: Samples representing acute and convalescent COVID-19 were sourced from the United States, Italy and Spain. The cDNA or gDNA used as material had been derived from T cells, B-cell-depleted T cells, or PBMCs.

In the original processing: How many nucleated cells were present was estimated from reference gene primer amplification. TCRdb's table, derived via immunoSEQ multiplex PCR, lists solely in-frame clones and lacks some. Clone size and the V and J calls come from that table; the DNA yielded D and trimming. Of over 200,000 clones listed, roughly 82% are singletons. The CDR3 loop spans 15 amino acids. With 1 base removed from V and 4 bases from J, the gap between germline ends came to 10 bases. Germline loops: CDR1 LGHNA, CDR2 YSLEER. The chain combines TRBV4-3 with TRBJ2-2, with D perhaps matching TRBD1 (5 bases). Material for sequencing was peripheral blood. The sequence derives from a man aged 40-49 years who had recovered from COVID-19. CDR3 protein: CASSQVQGITGELFF. DNA of the CDR3: TGCGCCAGCAGCCAAGTCCAGGGAATCACCGGGGAGCTGTTTTTT.